This T cell receptor (beta chain) originates from a study of blood T cell repertoires in COVID-19. The data were produced by immunoSEQ multiplex PCR, yet TCRdb's version contains in-frame clones alone and is incomplete. The table shows 300,000 to 400,000 clones, with roughly 90% occurring only once. The CDR3 loop spans 16 amino acids. V was clipped by 0 bases and J by 8 bases; unmatched bases: 13. The germline CDR1 and CDR2 sequences are SGHDT and YYEEEE. Sequencing input: PBMCs or T cells enriched from blood (not recorded which). The origin of this receptor is a woman in her thirties who had been exposed to COVID-19. V and J are TRBV5-6 and TRBJ1-2, with 7 bases identical to TRBD1. The CDR3 nucleotides read TGTGCCAGCAGCTTGGGGACAGGCCCGTCAGGGGGGGGCTACACCTTC. This sequence encodes CASSLGTGPSGGGYTF.